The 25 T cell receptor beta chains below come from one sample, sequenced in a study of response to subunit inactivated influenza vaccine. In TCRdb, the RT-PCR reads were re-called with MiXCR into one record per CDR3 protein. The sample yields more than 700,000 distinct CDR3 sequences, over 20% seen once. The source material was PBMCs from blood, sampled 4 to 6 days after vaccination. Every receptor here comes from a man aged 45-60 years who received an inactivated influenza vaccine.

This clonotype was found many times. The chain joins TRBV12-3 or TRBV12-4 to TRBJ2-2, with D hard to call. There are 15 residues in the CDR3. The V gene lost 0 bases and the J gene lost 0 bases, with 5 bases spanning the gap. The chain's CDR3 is CASSLARTNTGELFF. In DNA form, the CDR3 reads TGTGCCAGCAGTTTAGCGCGGACGAACACCGGGGAGCTGTTTTTT.

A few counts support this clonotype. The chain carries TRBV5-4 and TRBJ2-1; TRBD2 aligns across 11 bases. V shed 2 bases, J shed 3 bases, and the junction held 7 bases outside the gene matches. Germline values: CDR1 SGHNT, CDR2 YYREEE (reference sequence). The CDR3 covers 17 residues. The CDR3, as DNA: TGTGCCAGCAGCTTACCTAGCGGGGGGAAATTCTACAATGAGCAGTTCTTC. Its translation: CASSLPSGGKFYNEQFF.

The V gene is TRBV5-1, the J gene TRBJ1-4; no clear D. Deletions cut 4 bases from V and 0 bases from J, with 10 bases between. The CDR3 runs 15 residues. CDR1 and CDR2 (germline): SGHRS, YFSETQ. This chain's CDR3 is CASSPQMATNEKLFF. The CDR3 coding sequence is TGCGCCAGCAGCCCGCAGATGGCAACTAATGAAAAACTGTTTTTT.

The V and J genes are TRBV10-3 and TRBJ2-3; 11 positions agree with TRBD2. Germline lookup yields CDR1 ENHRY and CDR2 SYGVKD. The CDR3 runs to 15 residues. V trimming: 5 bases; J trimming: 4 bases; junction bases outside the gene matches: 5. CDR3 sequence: CAISIAGGQADTQYF. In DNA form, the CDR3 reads TGTGCCATCAGTATAGCGGGAGGGCAAGCAGATACGCAGTATTTT.

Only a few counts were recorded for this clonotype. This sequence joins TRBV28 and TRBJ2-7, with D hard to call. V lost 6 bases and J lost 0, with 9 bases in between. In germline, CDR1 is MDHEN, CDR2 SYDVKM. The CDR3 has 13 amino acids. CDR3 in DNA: TGTGCCAGCAGATGGGGTAGCTCCTACGAGCAGTACTTC. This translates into CASRWGSSYEQYF.

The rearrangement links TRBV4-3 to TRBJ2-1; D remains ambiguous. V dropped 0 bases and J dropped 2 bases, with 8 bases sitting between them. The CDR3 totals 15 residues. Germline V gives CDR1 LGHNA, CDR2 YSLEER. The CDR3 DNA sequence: TGCGCCAGCAGCCAAGAAAATCACGCCTACAATGAGCAGTTCTTC. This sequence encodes CASSQENHAYNEQFF.

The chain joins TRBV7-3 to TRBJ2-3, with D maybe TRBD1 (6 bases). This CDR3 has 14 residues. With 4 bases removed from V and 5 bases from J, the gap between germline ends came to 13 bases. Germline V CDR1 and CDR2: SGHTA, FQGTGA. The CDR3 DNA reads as TGTGCCAGCAGCTCGACAGGAGTCATAGATACGCAGTATTTT. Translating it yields CASSSTGVIDTQYF.

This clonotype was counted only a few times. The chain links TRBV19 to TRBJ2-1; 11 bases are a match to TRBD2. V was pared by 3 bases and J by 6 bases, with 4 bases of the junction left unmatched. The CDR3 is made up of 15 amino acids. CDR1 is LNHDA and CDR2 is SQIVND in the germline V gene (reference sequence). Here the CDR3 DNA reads TGTGCCAGTAGTATCACTAGCGGGAGTCCCAATGAGCAGTTCTTC. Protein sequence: CASSITSGSPNEQFF.

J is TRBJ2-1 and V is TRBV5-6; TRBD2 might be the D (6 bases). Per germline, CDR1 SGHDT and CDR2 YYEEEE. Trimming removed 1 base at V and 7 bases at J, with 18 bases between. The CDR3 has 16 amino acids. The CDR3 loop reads CASSLLTGVWLNEQFF. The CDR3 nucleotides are TGTGCCAGCAGCTTGTTGACGGGAGTTTGGTTAAATGAGCAGTTCTTC.

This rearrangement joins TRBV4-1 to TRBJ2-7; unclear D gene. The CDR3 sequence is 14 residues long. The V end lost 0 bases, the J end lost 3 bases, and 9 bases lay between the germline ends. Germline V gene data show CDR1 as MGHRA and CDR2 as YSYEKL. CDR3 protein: CASSQEGNYYEQYF. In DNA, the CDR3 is TGCGCCAGCAGCCAAGAAGGGAACTACTACGAGCAGTACTTC.

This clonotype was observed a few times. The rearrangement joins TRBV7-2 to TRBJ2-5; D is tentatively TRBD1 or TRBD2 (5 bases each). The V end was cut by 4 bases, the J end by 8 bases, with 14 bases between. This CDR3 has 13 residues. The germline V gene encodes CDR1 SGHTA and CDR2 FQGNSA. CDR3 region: CASSWGNQVTQYF. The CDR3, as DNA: TGTGCCAGCAGCTGGGGGAACCAAGTTACCCAGTACTTC.

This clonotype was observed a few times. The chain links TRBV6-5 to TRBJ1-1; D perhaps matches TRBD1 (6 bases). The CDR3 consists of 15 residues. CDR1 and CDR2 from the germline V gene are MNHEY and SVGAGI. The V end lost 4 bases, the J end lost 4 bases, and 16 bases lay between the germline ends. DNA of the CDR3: TGTGCCAGCAGTTCCGGGGGGCAGGGGAGCACTGAAGCTTTCTTT. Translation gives CASSSGGQGSTEAFF.

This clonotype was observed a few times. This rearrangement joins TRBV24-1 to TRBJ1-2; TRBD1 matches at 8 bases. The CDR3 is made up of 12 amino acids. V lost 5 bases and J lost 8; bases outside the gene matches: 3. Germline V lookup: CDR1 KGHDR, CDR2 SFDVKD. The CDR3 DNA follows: TGTGCCACCAGTGGCTCAGGGGGCGGCTACACCTTC. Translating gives CATSGSGGGYTF.

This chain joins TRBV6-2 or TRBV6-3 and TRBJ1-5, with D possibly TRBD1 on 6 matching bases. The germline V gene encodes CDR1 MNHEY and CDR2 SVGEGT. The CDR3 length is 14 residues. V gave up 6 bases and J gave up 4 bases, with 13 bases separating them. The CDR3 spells CASSKQGWNQPQHF. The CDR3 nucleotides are TGTGCCAGCAGCAAACAGGGATGGAATCAGCCCCAGCATTTT.

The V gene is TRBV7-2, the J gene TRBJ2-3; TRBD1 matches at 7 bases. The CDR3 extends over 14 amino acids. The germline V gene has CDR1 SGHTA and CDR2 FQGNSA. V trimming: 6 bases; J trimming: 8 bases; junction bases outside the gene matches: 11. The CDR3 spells CASRRGLSSGTQYF. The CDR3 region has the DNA TGTGCCAGCAGGAGGGGGCTCAGTTCCGGTACGCAGTATTTT.

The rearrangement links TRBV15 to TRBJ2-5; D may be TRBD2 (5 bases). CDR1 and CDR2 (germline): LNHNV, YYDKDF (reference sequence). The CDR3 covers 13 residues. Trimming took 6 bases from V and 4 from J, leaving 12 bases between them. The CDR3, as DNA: TGTGCCACCAGGAGCCGGGCGGGAGAGACCCAGTACTTC. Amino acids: CATRSRAGETQYF. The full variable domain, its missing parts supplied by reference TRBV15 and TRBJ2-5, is DAMVIQNPRYQVTQFGKPVTLSCSQTLNHNVMYWYQQKSSQAPKLLFHYYDKDFNNEADTPDNFQSRRPNTSFCFLDIRSPGLGDTAMYLCATRSRAGETQYFGPGTRLLVL.

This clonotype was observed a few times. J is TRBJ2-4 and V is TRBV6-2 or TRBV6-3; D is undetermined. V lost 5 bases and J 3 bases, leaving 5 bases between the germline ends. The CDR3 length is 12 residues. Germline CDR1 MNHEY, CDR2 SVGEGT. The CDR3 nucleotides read TGTGCCAGCAGTCTCTACAAAAACATTCAGTACTTC. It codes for CASSLYKNIQYF.

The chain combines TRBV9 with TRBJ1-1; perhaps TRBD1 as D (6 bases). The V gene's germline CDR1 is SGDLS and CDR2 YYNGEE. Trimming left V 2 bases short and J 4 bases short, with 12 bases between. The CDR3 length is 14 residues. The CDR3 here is CASSVQGLGTEAFF. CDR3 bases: TGTGCCAGCAGCGTCCAGGGGTTAGGCACTGAAGCTTTCTTT.

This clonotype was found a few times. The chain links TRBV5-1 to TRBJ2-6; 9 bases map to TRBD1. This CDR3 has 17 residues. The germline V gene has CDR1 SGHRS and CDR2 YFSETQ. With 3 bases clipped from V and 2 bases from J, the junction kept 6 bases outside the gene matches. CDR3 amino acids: CASSSGQGMAGANVLTF. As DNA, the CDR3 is TGCGCCAGCAGCTCGGGACAGGGAATGGCTGGGGCCAACGTCCTGACTTTC. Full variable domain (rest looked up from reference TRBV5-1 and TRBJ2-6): KAGVTQTPRYLIKTRGQQVTLSCSPISGHRSVSWYQQTPGQGLQFLFEYFSETQRNKGNFPGRFSGRQFSNSRSEMNVSTLELGDSALYLCASSSGQGMAGANVLTFGAGSRLTVL.

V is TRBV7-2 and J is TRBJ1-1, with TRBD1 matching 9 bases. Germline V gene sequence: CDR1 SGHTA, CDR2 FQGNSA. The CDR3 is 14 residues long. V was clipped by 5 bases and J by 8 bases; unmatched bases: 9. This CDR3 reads CASSPLLGQGEAFF. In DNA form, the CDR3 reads TGTGCCAGCAGCCCCCTCTTGGGACAGGGCGAAGCTTTCTTT.

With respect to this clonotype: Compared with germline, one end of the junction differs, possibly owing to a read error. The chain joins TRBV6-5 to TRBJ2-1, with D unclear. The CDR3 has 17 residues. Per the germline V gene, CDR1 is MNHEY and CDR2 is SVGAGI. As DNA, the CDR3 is TGTGCCAGCAGTTATCTCCCAGGACCGAGCTCCTTCAATGAGCAGTTCTTC. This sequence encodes CASSYLPGPSSFNEQFF.

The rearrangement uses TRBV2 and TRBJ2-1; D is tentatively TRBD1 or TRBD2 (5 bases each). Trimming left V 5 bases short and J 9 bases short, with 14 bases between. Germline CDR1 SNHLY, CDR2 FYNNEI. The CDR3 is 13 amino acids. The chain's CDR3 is CASSREPGPEQFF. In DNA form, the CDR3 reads TGTGCCAGCAGTAGGGAACCGGGACCTGAGCAGTTCTTC.

The chain's CDR3 is CASSPEGLSGGTQYF. The CDR3 DNA sequence: TGTGCCAGCAGCCCGGAGGGGCTGTCCGGGGGAACGCAGTATTTT. V gene TRBV7-8 combines with J gene TRBJ2-3, with TRBD2 as a possible D gene (6 bases). The V and J ends lost 5 bases and 9 bases respectively, with 21 bases between them. The CDR3 has 15 residues. Germline assignment: CDR1 SGHVS and CDR2 FQNEAQ.

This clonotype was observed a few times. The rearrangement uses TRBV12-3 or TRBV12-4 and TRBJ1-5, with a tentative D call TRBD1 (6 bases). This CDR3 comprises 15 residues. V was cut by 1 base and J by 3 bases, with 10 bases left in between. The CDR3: CASSLGRGTNQPQHF. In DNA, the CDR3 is TGTGCCAGCAGTTTAGGCAGGGGCACCAATCAGCCCCAGCATTTT.

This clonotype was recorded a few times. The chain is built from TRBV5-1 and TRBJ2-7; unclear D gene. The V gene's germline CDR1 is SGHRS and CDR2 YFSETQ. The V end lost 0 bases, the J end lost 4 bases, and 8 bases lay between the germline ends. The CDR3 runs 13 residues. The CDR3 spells CASSLDGRYEQYF. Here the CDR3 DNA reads TGCGCCAGCAGCTTGGACGGCAGATACGAGCAGTACTTC.